The 32 T cell receptor beta chains given below trace back to one sample, sequenced in a study of T cells of healthy individuals. TCRdb recomputed calls from the 5' RACE reads with MiXCR, one row per CDR3 protein. Seen here are about 53,000 distinct CDR3 sequences, under 15% observed once, and the top ten hold 15% to 20%. These receptors came from a human donor in good health.

This clonotype was observed many times. The J gene is TRBJ2-1, the V gene TRBV10-3, with 14 bases fitting TRBD2. The CDR3 runs 18 residues. With 0 bases clipped from V and 2 bases from J, the junction kept 3 bases outside the gene matches. CDR1 and CDR2 from the germline V gene are ENHRY and SYGVKD. The CDR3 loop reads CAISESTSGGATYNEQFF. The CDR3 nucleotides are TGTGCCATCAGTGAGTCGACTAGCGGGGGGGCCACCTACAATGAGCAGTTCTTC.

The chain recombines TRBV7-8 with TRBJ2-6; no firm D call. Between the trimmed V and J ends, which lost 1 base and 0 bases, there was a span of 16 bases. This CDR3 is built from 19 residues. Germline loops: CDR1 SGHVS, CDR2 FQNEAQ. CDR3 in amino acids: CASSLEFDSLVSGANVLTF. CDR3 DNA: TGTGCCAGCAGCTTAGAATTCGACTCGTTAGTCTCTGGGGCCAACGTCCTGACTTTC.

This clonotype was seen a handful of times. The chain couples TRBV20-1 to TRBJ1-3, with 8 bases that match TRBD1. V gave up 3 bases and J gave up 0 bases; unmatched junction bases: 10. Germline values: CDR1 DFQATT, CDR2 SNEGSKA (reference sequence). The CDR3 is 17 amino acids. The CDR3 region has the DNA TGCAGTGCTAGGGGGGCGGACAGGGCCCTCTCTGGAAACACCATATATTTT. Amino acid sequence: CSARGADRALSGNTIYF.

The table lists this clonotype with a few counts. The CDR3 DNA is TGCAGCGTTGACCGGGATAATGAGCAGTTCTTC. This encodes CSVDRDNEQFF. The V call is TRBV29-1, the J call TRBJ2-1, with a possible D match to TRBD2 (5 bases). The V and J ends lost 3 bases and 7 bases respectively, with 7 bases between them. The CDR3 contains 11 residues. Per the germline V gene, CDR1 is SQVTM and CDR2 is ANQGSEA.

The chain joins TRBV7-2 to TRBJ2-5; 11 bases are shared with TRBD2. The CDR3 is 16 amino acids. V was pared by 5 bases and J by 7 bases, with 12 bases of the junction left unmatched. Looked up from germline, CDR1 is SGHTA and CDR2 is FQGNSA. The CDR3: CASSLNIAGGRGTQYF. The CDR3 DNA follows: TGTGCCAGCAGCCTAAACATAGCGGGGGGGAGAGGGACCCAGTACTTC.

This clonotype was detected a few times. V and J are TRBV5-1 and TRBJ1-2; D is undetermined. From germline, CDR1 is SGHRS and CDR2 YFSETQ. CDR3 size: 14 residues. Trimming took 0 bases from V and 1 from J, leaving 7 bases between them. The CDR3 DNA reads as TGCGCCAGCAGCTTGGAATCCATTAACTATGGCTACACCTTC. Its translation is CASSLESINYGYTF.

The chain recombines TRBV11-2 with TRBJ2-7; D perhaps matches TRBD1 (5 bases). V was trimmed by 3 bases and J by 4 bases, leaving 7 bases between them. The CDR3 consists of 12 residues. Looked up from germline, CDR1 is SGHAT and CDR2 is FQNNGV. This chain's CDR3 is CASSLTVYEQYF. CDR3 nucleotides: TGTGCCAGCAGCTTGACAGTTTACGAGCAGTACTTC.

A few counts support this clonotype. The CDR3 DNA is TGCGCCAGCAGCCAAGATGGGGGGGGGCAGGCTAATGAAAAACTGTTTTTT. Its protein is CASSQDGGGQANEKLFF. The rearrangement links TRBV4-3 to TRBJ1-4; TRBD1 is a possible D gene (6 bases). CDR3 length: 17 residues. The V gene lost 0 bases and the J gene lost 3 bases, with 14 bases spanning the gap. Germline V lookup: CDR1 LGHNA, CDR2 YSLEER.

This clonotype was counted a few times. The rearrangement links TRBV5-6 to TRBJ1-5, with TRBD1 identical over 8 bases. Unmatched junction bases numbered 4, after V lost 1 base and J lost 4 bases. Germline lookup yields CDR1 SGHDT and CDR2 YYEEEE. The CDR3 loop spans 15 amino acids. CDR3 nucleotides: TGTGCCAGCAGCTTGTCCCGGACAGGGAATCAGCCCCAGCATTTT. Its protein product is CASSLSRTGNQPQHF.

The chain links TRBV7-2 to TRBJ2-5, with TRBD1 matching over 11 bases. CDR3 length: 14 amino acids. V was clipped by 3 bases and J by 4 bases; unmatched bases: 1. From germline, CDR1 is SGHTA and CDR2 FQGNSA. The CDR3 nucleotides read TGTGCCAGCAGCTTGGACAGGGGGCGAGAGACCCAGTACTTC. Translated: CASSLDRGRETQYF.

This clonotype was recorded many times. The chain is built from TRBV6-5 and TRBJ2-7, with TRBD2 matching over 9 bases. Germline trimming cut 3 bases from V and 2 bases from J; bases unmatched to any gene: 2. From germline, CDR1 is MNHEY and CDR2 SVGAGI. The CDR3 has 14 amino acids. The CDR3 is CASSYSSGTYEQYF. CDR3 nucleotides: TGTGCCAGCAGTTATTCTAGCGGGACCTACGAGCAGTACTTC.

This chain links TRBV10-1 with TRBJ2-7, with D perhaps matching TRBD1 (6 bases). The CDR3 is 14 amino acids. Germline V lookup: CDR1 WNHNN, CDR2 SYGVQD (reference sequence). V was shortened by 6 bases and J by 0 bases, with 12 bases between the two germline ends. DNA for the CDR3: TGCGCCAGCAGGCCCTCAGGGGACTCCTACGAGCAGTACTTC. This codes for CASRPSGDSYEQYF.

This clonotype occurred a few times. The chain is built from TRBV7-2 and TRBJ2-7; 9 bases agree with TRBD1. The CDR3 is made up of 13 amino acids. CDR1 and CDR2 (germline): SGHTA, FQGNSA. J lost 8 bases, V lost 4 bases, and 6 bases had no gene match. DNA for the CDR3: TGTGCCAGCAGCTCAGGGACAGGGAAAAAGCAGTACTTC. Residues: CASSSGTGKKQYF.

This clonotype has a handful of counts. The chain uses TRBV4-2 and TRBJ2-7; possibly TRBD2 for D (5 bases). CDR3 length: 15 residues. Germline-derived CDR1 and CDR2 are LGHNA and YNFKEQ. V lost 5 bases and J lost 7, with 21 bases in between. CDR3 bases: TGTGCCAGCAGCGCCGTTGAGGGAACGGCTCGGGAGCAGTACTTC. Translated: CASSAVEGTAREQYF.

The CDR3 is CASTLAANYGYTF. DNA for the CDR3: TGTGCCAGCACCTTGGCGGCTAACTATGGCTACACCTTC. The J gene is TRBJ1-2, the V gene TRBV7-2; D call uncertain. Germline CDR1 SGHTA, CDR2 FQGNSA. The V and J ends lost 7 bases and 0 bases respectively, with 9 bases between them. CDR3 length equals 13 residues. Full variable domain (outside the CDR3, taken from reference TRBV7-2 and TRBJ1-2): GAGVSQSPSNKVTEKGKDVELRCDPISGHTALYWYRQSLGQGLEFLIYFQGNSAPDKSGLPSDRFSAERTGGSVSTLTIQRTQQEDSAVYLCASTLAANYGYTFGSGTRLTVV.

This rearrangement joins TRBV6-1 to TRBJ1-1, with TRBD1 matching 9 bases. Germline lookup yields CDR1 MNHNS and CDR2 SASEGT. The CDR3 covers 16 residues. Unmatched junction bases numbered 8, after V lost 6 bases and J lost 0 bases. CDR3 coding DNA: TGTGCCAGCAGCGTCCCGGGACAGGGAATGAACACTGAAGCTTTCTTT. Protein sequence: CASSVPGQGMNTEAFF.

This clonotype was found many times. The chain joins TRBV7-9 to TRBJ2-1; a possible D gene is TRBD2 (5 bases). The CDR3 runs 18 residues. The germline V and J ends were trimmed by 3 bases and 7 bases, with 25 bases remaining between them. Looked up from germline, CDR1 is SEHNR and CDR2 is FQNEAQ (reference sequence). Here the CDR3 reads CASSLVGVSLTLRNEQFF. Written as DNA, the CDR3 is TGTGCCAGCAGCTTGGTCGGGGTCTCCCTTACTTTGAGAAATGAGCAGTTCTTC. Full variable domain (outside the CDR3, taken from reference TRBV7-9 and TRBJ2-1): DTGVSQNPRHKITKRGQNVTFRCDPISEHNRLYWYRQTLGQGPEFLTYFQNEAQLEKSRLLSDRFSAERPKGSFSTLEIQRTEQGDSAMYLCASSLVGVSLTLRNEQFFGPGTRLTVL.

There are many counts of this clonotype. The chain couples TRBV6-2 or TRBV6-3 to TRBJ2-1; 10 bases fit TRBD2. The CDR3 contains 15 residues. With 6 bases clipped from V and 2 bases from J, the junction kept 4 bases outside the gene matches. Germline values: CDR1 MNHEY, CDR2 SVGEGT. The DNA of the CDR3 is TGTGCCAGCAGCCGACTAGCGGGCACCTACAATGAGCAGTTCTTC. Its translation: CASSRLAGTYNEQFF.

Of note for this clonotype: A much larger clone sits a single nucleotide away, making a read error possible. CDR3 protein: CGVLRSYGYTF. The CDR3 coding sequence is TGCGGCGTTCTTAGGAGCTATGGCTACACCTTC. The rearrangement joins TRBV29-1 to TRBJ1-2, with D unclear. The CDR3 length is 11 residues. Germline V gene sequence: CDR1 SQVTM, CDR2 ANQGSEA.

The table lists this clonotype with many counts. This chain joins TRBV27 and TRBJ2-6, with D unclear. Per germline, CDR1 MNHEY and CDR2 SMNVEV (reference sequence). This CDR3 region has 13 residues. The V and J ends lost 5 bases and 2 bases respectively, with 4 bases between them. The CDR3 spells CASSKAGANVLTF. As DNA, the CDR3 is TGTGCCAGCAGTAAAGCTGGGGCCAACGTCCTGACTTTC.

At least ten counts were recorded for this clonotype. The V gene is TRBV9, the J gene TRBJ2-1, with D unclear. Germline assignment: CDR1 SGDLS and CDR2 YYNGEE. This CDR3 has 15 residues. V lost 2 bases and J 5 bases, leaving 14 bases between the germline ends. CDR3 DNA sequence: TGTGCCAGCAGCGTTGGGTCCCTAAGCAACAATGAGCAGTTCTTC. It encodes CASSVGSLSNNEQFF. The variable domain in full, completed from reference TRBV9 and TRBJ2-1, reads DSGVTQTPKHLITATGQRVTLRCSPRSGDLSVYWYQQSLDQGLQFLIQYYNGEERAKGNILERFSAQQFPDLHSELNLSSLELGDSALYFCASSVGSLSNNEQFFGPGTRLTVL.

This chain links TRBV9 with TRBJ1-2, with D uncertain. Germline V lookup: CDR1 SGDLS, CDR2 YYNGEE. The CDR3 has 14 residues. The V and J ends lost 3 bases and 4 bases respectively, with 13 bases between them. As DNA, the CDR3 is TGTGCCAGCAGCGGACGGGAACTAACCTATGGCTACACCTTC. It encodes CASSGRELTYGYTF.

This clonotype was picked up many times. The chain combines TRBV9 with TRBJ1-3, with 8 bases identical to TRBD1. The CDR3 covers 17 residues. Trimming removed 0 bases from V and 0 bases from J; junction bases left unmatched: 5. The V gene's germline CDR1 is SGDLS and CDR2 YYNGEE. The CDR3 protein is CASSVGGQASSGNTIYF. For the CDR3, the DNA is TGTGCCAGCAGCGTAGGGGGACAGGCTTCCTCTGGAAACACCATATATTTT.

As to this clonotype: The junction does not match germline at one end; this may be a read error. The chain employs TRBV6-2 or TRBV6-3 and TRBJ2-4; the D gene is possibly TRBD1 (5 bases). From germline, CDR1 is MNHEY and CDR2 SVGEGT. The CDR3 has 16 residues. Here the CDR3 reads CANSYSIGVDKNIQYF. The DNA of the CDR3 is TGTGCCAACAGTTACTCGATAGGGGTTGACAAAAACATTCAGTACTTC.

This clonotype has ten or more counts. The J gene is TRBJ2-7, the V gene TRBV27, with D perhaps being TRBD1 or TRBD2 (5 bases each). The CDR3 extends over 14 amino acids. CDR1 and CDR2 (germline): MNHEY, SMNVEV (reference sequence). V was shortened by 7 bases and J by 1 base, with 14 bases between the two germline ends. DNA for the CDR3: TGTGCCAGCAAAACACGGGACGATTCCTACGAGCAGTACTTC. Translation: CASKTRDDSYEQYF.

In this sample, this clonotype turned up many times. The chain recombines TRBV4-1 with TRBJ2-3; D remains unclear. Per germline, CDR1 MGHRA and CDR2 YSYEKL. CDR3 length: 12 amino acids. Between the trimmed V and J ends, which lost 1 base and 5 bases, there was a span of 4 bases. The DNA of the CDR3 is TGCGCCAGCAGCCAAGGGGGAGATACGCAGTATTTT. Encoded protein: CASSQGGDTQYF.

The V gene is TRBV2, the J gene TRBJ2-1, with 7 bases fitting TRBD2. CDR3 length: 15 residues. In germline, CDR1 is SNHLY, CDR2 FYNNEI. The ends lost 2 bases at V and 3 bases at J; junction bases unmatched: 4. CDR3 in amino acids: CASSELGGGYNEQFF. The CDR3 region has the DNA TGTGCCAGCAGTGAACTGGGGGGGGGCTACAATGAGCAGTTCTTC.

Here the CDR3 reads CSVGGTSGRKGELFF. CDR3 nucleotides: TGCAGCGTTGGTGGGACTAGCGGGAGAAAGGGGGAGCTGTTTTTT. V is TRBV29-1 and J is TRBJ2-2; TRBD2 matches at 14 bases. V shed 4 bases and J 8 bases; nucleotides not matched to a gene: 6. CDR3 length: 15 amino acids. In germline, CDR1 is SQVTM, CDR2 ANQGSEA.

At least ten counts were recorded for this clonotype. The gene calls are TRBV6-2 or TRBV6-3 and TRBJ2-1, with D perhaps given as TRBD1 or TRBD2 (5 bases each). The CDR3 has 16 amino acids. The V and J ends lost 7 bases and 12 bases respectively, with 28 bases between them. Germline values: CDR1 MNHEY, CDR2 SVGEGT. The CDR3 DNA follows: TGTGCCAGCACTGGACGGAACCCCGGGACCCCGGGTTGGCAGTTCTTC. This translates into CASTGRNPGTPGWQFF.

This clonotype showed up many times. The chain recombines TRBV4-1 with TRBJ2-4; no definite D call. V dropped 0 bases and J dropped 0 bases, with 12 bases sitting between them. Germline V lookup: CDR1 MGHRA, CDR2 YSYEKL. There are 17 residues in the CDR3. CDR3 protein: CASSQETVTLAKNIQYF. The CDR3 nucleotides are TGCGCCAGCAGCCAAGAAACAGTCACACTAGCCAAAAACATTCAGTACTTC.

At least ten counts were recorded for this clonotype. The rearrangement links TRBV4-1 to TRBJ1-1, with D possibly TRBD1 on 6 matching bases. This CDR3 has 15 amino acids. Germline loops: CDR1 MGHRA, CDR2 YSYEKL. The germline V and J ends were trimmed by 5 bases and 1 base, with 14 bases remaining between them. Written as DNA, the CDR3 is TGCGCCAGCAGCTTTTCCGGACAGACGAACACTGAAGCTTTCTTT. Its translation: CASSFSGQTNTEAFF.

The chain is built from TRBV7-2 and TRBJ1-3, with D hard to call. The CDR3 has 14 residues. Germline values: CDR1 SGHTA, CDR2 FQGNSA. Trimming pared 0 bases from V and 4 bases from J, leaving 7 bases between. Here the CDR3 reads CASSLATAGNTIYF. In DNA form, the CDR3 reads TGTGCCAGCAGCTTAGCCACCGCAGGAAACACCATATATTTT.